This TCR beta chain was documented in a study of graft-versus-host responses after intestinal transplantation (dated by TCRdb to the early 2020s). For the wider study: The transplants that recipients received were multivisceral, liver-intestinal, or isolated intestinal. To identify alloreactive clones, pre-transplant mixed lymphocyte reaction products were sequenced and compared with unstimulated pre-transplant donor and recipient T cells. Donor T cell macrochimerism was defined as a peak of at least 4% donor T cells among recipient peripheral blood mononuclear cells. After intestinal transplantation, graft-versus-host and host-versus-graft alloreactive T cell clones were followed in the graft, circulation and bone marrow using bulk TCR-beta CDR3 sequencing. All recipients received anti-thymocyte globulin induction followed by maintenance tacrolimus and steroids for approximately 3 years. Rather than being sequenced by the commercial service, samples from a few later patients were sequenced in-house on an Illumina MiSeq and processed with MiXCR. The cohort enrolled around 23 intestinal transplant recipients including one retransplant, and 3 patients lacking pretransplant specimens were excluded.

Deletion took 5 bases off V and 7 bases off J, with a span of 9 bases between the germline ends. The CDR1 and CDR2 encoded by the germline V gene (reference sequence) are SEHNR and FQNEAQ. The CDR3 spans 11 residues, from the cysteine through the phenylalanine. The retained sequence is limited to the CDR3, 33 bases, with the frame set at the first base. Libraries came from the immunoSEQ multiplex PCR assay. For most patients, genomic DNA was subjected to high-throughput TCR-beta CDR3 sequencing by Adaptive Biotechnologies. As for the original processing: TCR sequencing data were retrieved from Adaptive's ImmunoSEQ software for 18 patients, whereas a few other patients were processed with MiXCR and VDJtools. CDR3 nucleotide sequences shared between donor and recipient were removed because the origin of such sequences could not be assigned. Alloreactive clones required at least 2-fold expansion over unstimulated cells and minimum CFSE-low frequency of 0.002% (template counts) or 0.001% (read counts). Clones detected in sequenced pre-transplant spleen, lymph node, or MLR CFSE-low populations of the donor or recipient were defined as mappable. The cumulative frequency of alloreactive clones was calculated as a percentage of all sequences, weighted by copy number. TCRdb's version of the immuneACCESS table is confined to in-frame rearrangements and falls short of the full clone set. An unresolved V gene accounts for under half of the shortfall where checked; the remainder is of unknown origin. V and J calls and clone size come straight from that table; D and trimming were deduced from the DNA. In this sample the table shows around 30,000 clones, around 90% of which occur a single time. Around a tenth of the sample is in the top ten clones.

Blood samples were collected up to 4 times in the first month after transplant and then at least monthly when available. What the study reported, not specific to this receptor: GvH clones turned up in recipient bone marrow, with some appearing earlier in ileal mucosa or blood, a pattern consistent with an intestinal mucosal origin. Early after transplant, declines in HvG clones were associated with peak levels of circulating GvH clones. Conclusions were limited by the relatively low number and heterogeneity of intestinal transplant patients. Patients with donor T cell macrochimerism had high GvH to HvG T cell clonal ratios in their allografts.

Points on this clone: Its antigen specificity is not known. Base-call qualities are not available, and no considerably larger clone is one nucleotide away.

The chain is made from TRBV7-9 and TRBJ2-7, with the D gene not clear enough to name. The sequence was obtained from a human patient who received an intestinal transplant, so some T cells may come from the graft donor. Specimen: PBMCs, collected 450 to 480 days after intestinal transplantation. The DNA sequence reads TGTGCCAGCAGCCGATCCTTGGAGCAGTACTTC. Its protein is CASSRSLEQYF.